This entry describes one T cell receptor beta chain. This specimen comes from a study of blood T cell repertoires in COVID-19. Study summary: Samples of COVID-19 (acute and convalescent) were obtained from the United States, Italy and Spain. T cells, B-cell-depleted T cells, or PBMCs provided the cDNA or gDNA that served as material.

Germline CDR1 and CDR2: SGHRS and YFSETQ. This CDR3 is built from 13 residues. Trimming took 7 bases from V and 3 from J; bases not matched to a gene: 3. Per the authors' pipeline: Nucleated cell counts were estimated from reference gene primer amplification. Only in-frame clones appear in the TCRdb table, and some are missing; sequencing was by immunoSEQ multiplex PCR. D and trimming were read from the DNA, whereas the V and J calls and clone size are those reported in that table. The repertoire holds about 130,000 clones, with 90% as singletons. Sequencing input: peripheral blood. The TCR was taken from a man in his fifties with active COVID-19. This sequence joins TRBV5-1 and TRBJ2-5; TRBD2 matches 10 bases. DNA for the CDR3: TGCGCCAGCGCAACTAGCGGGGAAGAGACCCAGTACTTC. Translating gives CASATSGEETQYF.